This record covers a single T cell receptor beta chain. These data come from a study of blood T cell repertoires in COVID-19. Repertoires were generated with immunoSEQ multiplex PCR, while TCRdb's copy carries only in-frame clones and drops some. Of 140,000 to 150,000 clones listed, over 70% were seen once; the top ten hold approximately 11%. The cohort comprised adults aged roughly 18 to 95 years residing in 20 to 25 US areas. Trimming took 1 base from V and 7 from J, leaving 8 bases between them. This CDR3 is built from 12 residues. Germline CDR1 is SGHVS and CDR2 is FQNEAQ. Sequencing was done on a sample of PBMCs or T cells enriched from blood (not recorded which). The receptor was derived from a man aged 55 to 70 who had recovered from COVID-19. V gene TRBV7-8 combines with J gene TRBJ2-7, with D unresolved. Here the CDR3 DNA reads TGTGCCAGCAGCTTAGTCGGAGCAGAGCAGTACTTC. Protein product: CASSLVGAEQYF.